Described below is a single T cell receptor (beta chain) sequence and its context. Its antigen is not identified. Germline lookup yields CDR1 MDHEN and CDR2 SYDVKM. CDR3 length equals 16 residues. The junction had 15 bases not matched to a gene; V was cut back by 5 bases and J by 6 bases. The data were obtained in a study of OX40 agonist ivuxolimab in advanced cancers. General study results and limits: Doses of 0.1 to 3.0 mg/kg were accompanied by clonal expansion of CD4+ and CD8+ blood T cells by week 6.

Some clones are missing from TCRdb's copy, which holds only in-frame ones; the method was immunoSEQ multiplex PCR. The profile shows around 95,000 clones, approximately 91% of them singletons. This clonotype was sampled from an adult with an advanced solid tumor such as melanoma, head and neck, liver or kidney cancer. The rearrangement joins TRBV28 to TRBJ1-2, with 7 nucleotides matching TRBD1. The sample was CD4+ or CD8+ T cells sorted from blood, taken in a trial of the OX40 agonist ivuxolimab. The CDR3 DNA is TGTGCCAGCAGTCTCCCCACGGGACAGTCTTTTAATGGCTACACCTTC. Its protein is CASSLPTGQSFNGYTF.